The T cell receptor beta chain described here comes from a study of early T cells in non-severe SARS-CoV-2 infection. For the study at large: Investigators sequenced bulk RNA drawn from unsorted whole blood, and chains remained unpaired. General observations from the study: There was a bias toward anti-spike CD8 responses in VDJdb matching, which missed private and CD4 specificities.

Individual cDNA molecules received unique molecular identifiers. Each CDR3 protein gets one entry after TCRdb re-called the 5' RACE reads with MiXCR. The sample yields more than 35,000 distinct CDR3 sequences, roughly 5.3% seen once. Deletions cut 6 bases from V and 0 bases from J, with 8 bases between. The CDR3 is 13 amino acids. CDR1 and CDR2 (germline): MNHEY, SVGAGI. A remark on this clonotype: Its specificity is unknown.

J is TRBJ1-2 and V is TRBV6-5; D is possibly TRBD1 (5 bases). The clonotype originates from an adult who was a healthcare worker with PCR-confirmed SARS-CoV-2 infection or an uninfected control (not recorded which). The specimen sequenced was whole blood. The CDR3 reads CASRGLPNYGYTF. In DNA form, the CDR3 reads TGTGCCAGCAGGGGACTCCCTAACTATGGCTACACCTTC.